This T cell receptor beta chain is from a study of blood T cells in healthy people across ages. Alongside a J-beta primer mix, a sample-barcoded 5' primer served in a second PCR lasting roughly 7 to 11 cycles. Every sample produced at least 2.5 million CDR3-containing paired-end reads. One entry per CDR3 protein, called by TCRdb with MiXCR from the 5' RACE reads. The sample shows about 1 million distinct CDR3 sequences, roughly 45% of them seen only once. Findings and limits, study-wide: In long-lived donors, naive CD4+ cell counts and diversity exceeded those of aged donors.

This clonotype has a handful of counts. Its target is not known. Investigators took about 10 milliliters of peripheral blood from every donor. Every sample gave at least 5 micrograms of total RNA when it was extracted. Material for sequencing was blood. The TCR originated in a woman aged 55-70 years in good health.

This chain's CDR3 is CASSLRLGGVSNEQFF. The CDR3 DNA sequence: TGTGCCAGCAGTCTCCGACTGGGCGGAGTCTCTAATGAGCAGTTCTTC. V is TRBV6-6 and J is TRBJ2-1, with D hard to call. Germline CDR1 and CDR2: MNHNY and SVGAGI (reference sequence). Trimming took off 5 bases at V and 7 bases at J, with 21 bases between the two ends. The CDR3 loop spans 16 amino acids.